The entry below gives a single TCR beta chain sequence along with its context. These data originate in a study of T cell repertoires in ileal Crohn's disease. Study in general: About half of patients got postoperative therapy: roughly 12 thiopurines, 18 anti-TNF.

The table came from immunoSEQ multiplex PCR; TCRdb's copy has only in-frame clones and leaves some out. Here the sample spans 11,000 to 15,000 clones, roughly three quarters being singletons. CDR3 size: 17 residues. V lost 6 bases to trimming and J lost 3 bases, with 19 bases between them. The germline CDR1 and CDR2 sequences are SGHRS and YFSETQ. The sequencing sample was made of ileal tissue. The clonotype originates from an adult with Crohn's disease. The chain uses TRBV5-1 and TRBJ2-6; maybe TRBD2 (5 bases). CDR3 sequence reads: CASTFGRGEGGANVLTF. The CDR3 DNA reads TGCGCCAGCACCTTTGGACGGGGAGAGGGTGGGGCCAACGTCCTGACTTTC.